A selection of T cell receptor beta chains follows, all from one sample in a study of blood T cell repertoires in COVID-19. The method was immunoSEQ multiplex PCR; TCRdb's version includes in-frame clones alone and lacks a portion of them. The table shows fewer than 600,000 clones, with roughly 90% occurring only once. Sequencing used PBMCs or T cells enriched from blood (not recorded which). These receptors came from a woman aged 40 to 55 who had recovered from COVID-19. Both conserved end residues are part of each CDR3. D genes are given only for firm matches. Size tells how often a clone was seen (once, few, many) or the class of an expanded clone, and some rows leave it out.

>TRBJ2-1|TRBV18|TRBD2|-
TGTGCCAGCTCACCACCCGGACTAGCGGGAGGTGAGCAGTTCTTC
CASSPPGLAGGEQFF
>TRBJ1-2|TRBV19|TRBD1|-
TGTGCCAGTAGTATAGCTGGGACAGGGGGCTATGGCTACACCTTC
CASSIAGTGGYGYTF
>TRBJ1-4|TRBV9|TRBD1|-
TGTGCCAGCAGCGTAGAGGACAGGGTTTTTGAAAAACTGTTTTTT
CASSVEDRVFEKLFF
>TRBJ1-1|TRBV5-1|TRBD1|-
TGCGCCAGCAGCTTGGTTTCGGGACAGATGAACACTGAAGCTTTCTTT
CASSLVSGQMNTEAFF
>TRBJ1-5|TRBV6-5|-|-
TGTGCCAGCAGCTCAGGTAGCAATCAGCCCCAGCATTTT
CASSSGSNQPQHF
>TRBJ2-7|TRBV27|TRBD2|-
TGTGCCAGCAGTGGACTAGCGGGGAGCGAGCAGTACTTC
CASSGLAGSEQYF
>TRBJ2-1|TRBV5-4|TRBD1|-
TGTGCCAGCAGCTTACAGGGGTTCGATGAGCAGTTCTTC
CASSLQGFDEQFF
>TRBJ2-5|TRBV24-1|-|-
TGTGCCACCAGTGATTCCCGGGGTCCGGGGGAGACCCAGTACTTC
CATSDSRGPGETQYF
>TRBJ2-5|TRBV6-5|TRBD2|-
TGTGCCAGCAGTCCAGCGGGATTTGAGGGAGAGACCCAGTACTTC
CASSPAGFEGETQYF
>TRBJ2-1|TRBV29-1|TRBD2|once
TGCAGCGTTGATAGGCTAGCGGGTGCGAGCTCCTACAATGAGCAGTTCTTC
CSVDRLAGASSYNEQFF
>TRBJ2-3|TRBV4-2|-|-
TGTGCCAGCAGTCAAAGACGCTCAGGAGATACGCAGTATTTT
CASSQRRSGDTQYF
>TRBJ2-7|TRBV27|TRBD1|-
TGTGCCAGCAGTAACATCCGGGACAGGGCCTACGAGCAGTACTTC
CASSNIRDRAYEQYF
>TRBJ2-7|TRBV6-2/TRBV6-3|-|-
TGTGCCAGCAGTTACTCGTTCGGACAGACCCAATACGAGCAGTACTTC
CASSYSFGQTQYEQYF
>TRBJ1-6|TRBV10-1|-|-
TGCGCCAGCAGGCATGAACGGACAGTACCTAATTCACCCCTCCACTTT
CASRHERTVPNSPLHF
>TRBJ2-3|TRBV24-1|-|-
TGTGCCACCAGTGATTTGCTAATAGATACGCAGTATTTT
CATSDLLIDTQYF
>TRBJ1-6|TRBV11-3|TRBD1|-
TGTGCCAGCAGCGACGGACAGGGTAACAATTCACCCCTCCACTTT
CASSDGQGNNSPLHF
>TRBJ2-1|TRBV7-2|TRBD1|-
TGTGCCAGCAGTTTCCGGGACAGGAGTTACAATGAGCAGTTCTTC
CASSFRDRSYNEQFF
>TRBJ2-7|TRBV3-1/TRBV3-2|-|-
TGTGCCAGCAGCCAAGGGGAGGTTTACGAGCAGTACTTC
CASSQGEVYEQYF
>TRBJ2-7|TRBV10-3|TRBD1|-
TGTGCCATCAGTGCCCAGGACAGGGCTTCCTACGAGCAGTACTTC
CAISAQDRASYEQYF
>TRBJ2-7|TRBV5-4|-|-
TGTGCCAGCAGCTTCGCAGGGAAGGGATACGAGCAGTACTTC
CASSFAGKGYEQYF
>TRBJ1-1|TRBV19|-|-
TGTGCCACAGAGTGGGGGCCTGAAGCTTTCTTT
CATEWGPEAFF
>TRBJ2-1|TRBV24-1|TRBD1|-
TGTGCCACCAGTCAGAAAGGGACAGGGAAAAATGAGCAGTTCTTC
CATSQKGTGKNEQFF